A selection of T cell receptor beta chains follows, all from one sample in a study of CD8 T cells in ankylosing spondylitis. TCRdb re-called the 5' RACE reads through MiXCR, storing one row per CDR3 protein. The profile shows about 90,000 distinct CDR3 sequences, around 26% of them singletons. The specimen sequenced was blood, either unsorted or a sorted T cell fraction (not recorded which). The receptors were gathered from a male donor with ankylosing spondylitis or in good health (not recorded which). The CDR3 runs from the conserved cysteine through the conserved F or W. D genes are given only for firm matches. Clone size is not always given. Where it is, it says once, few, many or a class for expanded clones.

15	TRBV20-1	-	TRBJ2-1	-	TGCAGTGCCGACCCGGCCCTAGCAGATTACAATGAGCAGTTCTTC	CSADPALADYNEQFF
14	TRBV7-7	-	TRBJ2-3	-	TGTGCCAGCAGCTTGGCAGGGGAGGCAGATACGCAGTATTTT	CASSLAGEADTQYF
14	TRBV5-5	-	TRBJ2-3	-	TGTGCCAGCAGCTTAGAACCAAGGACAGATACGCAGTATTTT	CASSLEPRTDTQYF
13	TRBV21-1	-	TRBJ1-1	-	TGTGCCACCCCTAGGTTGTTTGACACTGAAGCTTTCTTT	CATPRLFDTEAFF
13	TRBV27	few	TRBJ1-1	-	TGTGCCAGCAGTTTCACGGGGAACACTGAAGCTTTCTTT	CASSFTGNTEAFF
15	TRBV7-2	-	TRBJ1-4	-	TGTGCCAGCAGCTCAGCGGCAGGCCGAGATGAAAAACTGTTTTTT	CASSSAAGRDEKLFF
15	TRBV5-1	-	TRBJ2-1	TRBD1	TGCGCCAGCAGCTTGGGGACAGGGGGAGGGCGGGAGCAGTTCTTC	CASSLGTGGGREQFF
12	TRBV20-1	-	TRBJ1-4	-	TGCAGTGCTAGAGAGGGTTATGAAAAACTGTTTTTT	CSAREGYEKLFF
11	TRBV20-1	-	TRBJ1-2	-	TGCAGTGCTCCCGCTGGACATGGCTACACCTTC	CSAPAGHGYTF
15	TRBV28	-	TRBJ1-1	-	TGTGCCAGCAGTTTTACGGAGCGGTTGAACACTGAAGCTTTCTTT	CASSFTERLNTEAFF
14	TRBV5-1	many	TRBJ2-7	TRBD1	TGCGCCAGCAGCTCCCTGGGACAGGGCTACGAGCAGTACTTC	CASSSLGQGYEQYF
13	TRBV28	-	TRBJ2-1	-	TGTGCCAGCAGAGGAGGGGGAGCGAATGAGCAGTTCTTC	CASRGGGANEQFF
14	TRBV7-8	once	TRBJ2-1	-	TGTGCCAGCAGCGGCAGGGTATCGTACAATGAGCAGTTCTTC	CASSGRVSYNEQFF
14	TRBV10-3	-	TRBJ1-1	-	TGTGCCATCAGGGATCTTCGGGCGAACACTGAAGCTTTCTTT	CAIRDLRANTEAFF
13	TRBV5-4	few	TRBJ2-3	-	TGTGCCAGCAGCAAGGGGCCCACAGATACGCAGTATTTT	CASSKGPTDTQYF
14	TRBV3-1	-	TRBJ2-3	-	TGTGCCAGCAGCCAAGGGGAGGGCACAGATACGCAGTATTTT	CASSQGEGTDTQYF
14	TRBV7-9	few	TRBJ2-7	-	TGTGCCAGCACCATCTCGGGTAGCAACTACGAGCAGTACTTC	CASTISGSNYEQYF
15	TRBV20-1	-	TRBJ2-2	TRBD2	TGCAGTGCTAGAGATTCAGCGGGAGCGGCCGGGGAGCTGTTTTTT	CSARDSAGAAGELFF
15	TRBV3-1	few	TRBJ2-1	TRBD2	TGTGCCAGCAGCCAAGATAGCGGGGGGTTGGGTGAGCAGTTCTTC	CASSQDSGGLGEQFF
12	TRBV29-1	-	TRBJ2-2	-	TGCAGCGGGGGCTCGAACACCGGGGAGCTGTTTTTT	CSGGSNTGELFF
14	TRBV12-3/TRBV12-4	many	TRBJ1-2	-	TGTGCCAGCAGGCCCCCTACGGGGCACTATGGCTACACCTTC	CASRPPTGHYGYTF
11	TRBV7-3	-	TRBJ2-2	-	TGTGCCAGCCGATATACCGGGGAGCTGTTTTTT	CASRYTGELFF
17	TRBV19	few	TRBJ2-1	TRBD2	TGTGCCAGTAGGGTCACTTATAGTAGCGGGAAAAACAATGAGCAGTTCTTC	CASRVTYSSGKNNEQFF
18	TRBV11-1	-	TRBJ2-2	TRBD1	TGTGCCAGCATCGGGCCCGACTACAGGGGGTTGGTCACCGGGGAGCTGTTTTTT	CASIGPDYRGLVTGELFF
14	TRBV2	once	TRBJ2-7	TRBD1	TGTGCCAGCAGCCGACAGGGTGCCCACTACGAGCAGTACTTC	CASSRQGAHYEQYF
16	TRBV9	-	TRBJ1-6	TRBD1	TGTGCCAGCAGCCCAGGGGAGGGGACAGTTAATTCACCCCTCCACTTT	CASSPGEGTVNSPLHF
14	TRBV10-2	-	TRBJ2-2	-	TGCGCCAGCAGGGCAGCGGGTGGCACCGGGGAGCTGTTTTTT	CASRAAGGTGELFF
16	TRBV7-9	few	TRBJ1-5	TRBD1	TGTGCCAGCAGCTCGACAGGGGCTGGGAGCAATCAGCCCCAGCATTTT	CASSSTGAGSNQPQHF
13	TRBV6-5	-	TRBJ1-5	-	TGTGCCAGCAGTTACGTCAGAAATCAGCCCCAGCATTTT	CASSYVRNQPQHF
14	TRBV12-3/TRBV12-4	-	TRBJ1-5	TRBD1	TGTGCCAGCACCAAGACAGGGCGTAGTCAGCCCCAGCATTTT	CASTKTGRSQPQHF
14	TRBV18	-	TRBJ1-2	-	TGTGCCAGCTCACCAACGGATGTTAACTATGGCTACACCTTC	CASSPTDVNYGYTF
12	TRBV5-1	few	TRBJ2-5	-	TGCGCCAGCAGCTCCCACCGGGAGACCCAGTACTTC	CASSSHRETQYF
14	TRBV15	many	TRBJ1-3	-	TGTGCCACCAGCACAAGGGCAGCTGGAAACACCATATATTTT	CATSTRAAGNTIYF
13	TRBV4-1	once	TRBJ2-2	-	TGCGCCAGCAGCCAGCCAGCGACCGGGGAGCTGTTTTTT	CASSQPATGELFF
12	TRBV7-8	-	TRBJ1-6	-	TGTGCCAGCAGCTCTATCGATTCACCCCTCCACTTT	CASSSIDSPLHF
14	TRBV12-3/TRBV12-4	-	TRBJ2-1	-	TGTGCCAGCAGTTCCCCGGACAGTTACAATGAGCAGTTCTTC	CASSSPDSYNEQFF
12	TRBV20-1	few	TRBJ2-3	-	TGCAGTGCTAGTTATCTAACAGATACGCAGTATTTT	CSASYLTDTQYF
15	TRBV2	many	TRBJ2-7	TRBD2	TGTGCCAGCAGCGACACCGGGACTAGCATTTACGAGCAGTACTTC	CASSDTGTSIYEQYF
14	TRBV29-1	-	TRBJ1-5	-	TGCAGCGGGAGACACCCTAACCCCTATCAGCCCCAGCATTTT	CSGRHPNPYQPQHF
16	TRBV5-1	few	TRBJ2-1	TRBD2	TGCGCCAGCAGCTTGGAGACTAGCGGGGCTTGGGATGAGCAGTTCTTC	CASSLETSGAWDEQFF
14	TRBV5-1	-	TRBJ2-7	-	TGCGCCAGCAACCCGACAGGAGGAAACTACGAGCAGTACTTC	CASNPTGGNYEQYF
11	TRBV7-6	-	TRBJ2-3	-	TGTGCCAGCAGCTTAGTCGATACGCAGTATTTT	CASSLVDTQYF
15	TRBV5-6	few	TRBJ2-1	TRBD2	TGTGCCAGCCCCTTGGGGGGACTAGCGGACAATGAGCAGTTCTTC	CASPLGGLADNEQFF
15	TRBV6-5	few	TRBJ1-1	TRBD1	TGTGCCAGCAGTTACAAGGGACAGCTGAACACTGAAGCTTTCTTT	CASSYKGQLNTEAFF
16	TRBV7-6	few	TRBJ2-1	TRBD2	TGTGCCAGCAGCGGGACTAGCGGGTCCGGCGGGAATGAGCAGTTCTTC	CASSGTSGSGGNEQFF
14	TRBV7-7	-	TRBJ2-1	-	TGTGCCAGCAGCCCAGGGGGGGCCTACAATGAGCAGTTCTTC	CASSPGGAYNEQFF
16	TRBV10-3	few	TRBJ2-5	-	TGTGCCATCAGTGAGTCTGGAGGGATGGTGAGCGAGACCCAGTACTTC	CAISESGGMVSETQYF
13	TRBV3-1	few	TRBJ1-5	-	TGTGCCAGCAGCCAGTCAGGTCAGGGCCCCCAGCATTTT	CASSQSGQGPQHF
17	TRBV12-3/TRBV12-4	-	TRBJ2-2	TRBD2	TGTGCCAGCAGTTTGGGTATAGCGGGGGCGAACACCGGGGAGCTGTTTTTT	CASSLGIAGANTGELFF
13	TRBV29-1	-	TRBJ1-2	-	TGCAGCGGAGGGGATAAAGACAACTATGGCTACACCTTC	CSGGDKDNYGYTF
13	TRBV5-1	-	TRBJ2-3	-	TGCGCCAGCAGCTCTGGTAGTGAGGATACGCAGTATTTT	CASSSGSEDTQYF
14	TRBV9	-	TRBJ2-3	-	TGTGCCAGCAGCGTAACCCCAGGGAGGGATACGCAGTATTTT	CASSVTPGRDTQYF